This passage covers 4 T cell receptor beta chains from one sample sequenced in a study of CD8+ T cells in alopecia areata. Once RNA had been extracted, it was reverse transcribed into cDNA to act as the sequencing template. The data were produced by immunoSEQ multiplex PCR, yet TCRdb's version contains in-frame clones alone and is incomplete. The sample has around 120,000 clones; roughly 63% are singletons. Treatment of the sample: oral pan-JAK inhibitor, 5-10 mg twice daily. Sequences were derived from CD8+ T cells sorted from blood, sampled at week 4, from a patient treated with tofacitinib. Receptors originate from a human donor with alopecia areata.

The chain employs TRBV27 and TRBJ2-7; D is possibly TRBD1 (6 bases). Trimming left V 6 bases short and J 1 base short, with 16 bases between. The CDR3 is made up of 15 amino acids. CDR1 MNHEY and CDR2 SMNVEV come from the germline V gene (reference sequence). CDR3 amino acids: CASRELNRVSYEQYF. CDR3 DNA sequence: TGTGCCAGCAGGGAATTAAACAGGGTATCCTACGAGCAGTACTTC.

A few counts support this clone. The rearrangement links TRBV9 to TRBJ1-3; 11 nucleotides align to TRBD1. Germline V gene lookup returns CDR1 SGDLS and CDR2 YYNGEE. The CDR3 is made up of 18 amino acids. Trimming removed 1 base from V and 0 bases from J; junction bases left unmatched: 6. In DNA form, the CDR3 reads TGTGCCAGCAGCGTATCAAGGGACAGGGGGTTCTCTGGAAACACCATATATTTT. It is translated as CASSVSRDRGFSGNTIYF.

Details on this clone: Other DNA sequences in this sample translate to the same CDR3. The V and J genes are TRBV2 and TRBJ1-5; D uncertain. The CDR3 contains 12 residues. V dropped 8 bases and J dropped 2 bases, with 7 bases sitting between them. Per the germline V gene, CDR1 is SNHLY and CDR2 is FYNNEI. The DNA of the CDR3 is TGTGCCAGCCGAGAAGGCAATCAGCCCCAGCATTTT. Translated, it gives CASREGNQPQHF.

The J gene is TRBJ2-3, the V gene TRBV29-1; TRBD2 agrees at 11 bases. This CDR3 has 17 residues. In germline, CDR1 is SQVTM, CDR2 ANQGSEA. V shed 1 base, J shed 2 bases, and the junction held 8 bases outside the gene matches. This chain's CDR3 is CSVEVGTSGPHTDTQYF. The CDR3 region has the DNA TGCAGCGTTGAAGTCGGGACTAGCGGTCCCCACACAGATACGCAGTATTTT.